Listed below are T cell receptor beta chains from one sample, sequenced in a study of Tregs in tolerant kidney transplant recipients. Some clones are missing from TCRdb's copy, which holds only in-frame ones; the method was immunoSEQ multiplex PCR. The profile shows tens of thousands of clones, less than 95% of them singletons. The sequences come from Tregs from blood, collected before the transplant. The source is a human donor who received a combined kidney and bone marrow transplant. The CDR3 runs from the conserved cysteine through the conserved F or W. Fields, in order: D gene, J gene, clone size, V gene, CDR3 protein, CDR3 DNA. The D gene is left open where the match is weak. Size is stated for part of the rows, as once, few or many counts, or as a class when the clone is expanded.

D gene: TRBD2
J gene: TRBJ2-7
clone size: .
V gene: TRBV7-2
CDR3 protein: CASSPTSGIYEQYF
CDR3 DNA: TGTGCCAGCAGCCCAACTAGCGGGATCTACGAGCAGTACTTC

D gene: TRBD2
J gene: TRBJ2-1
clone size: .
V gene: TRBV5-1
CDR3 protein: CASSLEGLAYNEQFF
CDR3 DNA: TGCGCCAGCAGCTTGGAGGGACTAGCCTACAATGAGCAGTTCTTC

D gene: .
J gene: TRBJ2-5
clone size: .
V gene: TRBV23-1
CDR3 protein: CASSHPEAQETQYF
CDR3 DNA: TGCGCCAGCAGTCACCCGGAGGCCCAAGAGACCCAGTACTTC

D gene: TRBD1
J gene: TRBJ2-7
clone size: .
V gene: TRBV28
CDR3 protein: CASSTRGLGNPYEQYF
CDR3 DNA: TGTGCCAGCAGCACGAGGGGGCTAGGTAACCCCTACGAGCAGTACTTC

D gene: TRBD1
J gene: TRBJ2-2
clone size: .
V gene: TRBV18
CDR3 protein: CASSRLQGQDTGELFF
CDR3 DNA: TGTGCCAGCTCACGACTACAGGGGCAGGACACCGGGGAGCTGTTTTTT

D gene: TRBD2
J gene: TRBJ2-1
clone size: .
V gene: TRBV5-1
CDR3 protein: CASSTLQREPMGEQFF
CDR3 DNA: TGCGCCAGCAGCACCCTTCAGCGGGAGCCCATGGGGGAGCAGTTCTTC

D gene: TRBD2
J gene: TRBJ2-7
clone size: .
V gene: TRBV6-6
CDR3 protein: CASSIGLAAPYEQYF
CDR3 DNA: TGTGCCAGCAGTATTGGGCTAGCGGCCCCCTACGAGCAGTACTTC

D gene: .
J gene: TRBJ1-3
clone size: .
V gene: TRBV7-2
CDR3 protein: CASSSGSSGNTIYF
CDR3 DNA: TGTGCCAGCAGCTCTGGCTCCTCTGGAAACACCATATATTTT

D gene: .
J gene: TRBJ2-3
clone size: few
V gene: TRBV27
CDR3 protein: CASSKNRLSSTDTQYF
CDR3 DNA: TGTGCCAGCAGCAAGAATAGGCTTTCTAGCACAGATACGCAGTATTTT

D gene: .
J gene: TRBJ2-7
clone size: .
V gene: TRBV5-1
CDR3 protein: CASSLPDSYEQYF
CDR3 DNA: TGCGCCAGCAGCTTGCCAGATTCGTACGAGCAGTACTTC

D gene: TRBD1
J gene: TRBJ2-5
clone size: .
V gene: TRBV5-4
CDR3 protein: CASSLRDSSQYF
CDR3 DNA: TGTGCCAGCAGCTTGCGGGACAGTAGCCAGTACTTC

D gene: .
J gene: TRBJ2-1
clone size: once
V gene: TRBV18
CDR3 protein: CASSPGQGSNEQFF
CDR3 DNA: TGTGCCAGCTCACCAGGGCAGGGGAGCAATGAGCAGTTCTTC

D gene: TRBD2
J gene: TRBJ2-2
clone size: .
V gene: TRBV5-6
CDR3 protein: CASSLIAGGNTGELFF
CDR3 DNA: TGTGCCAGCAGCTTAATAGCGGGGGGAAACACCGGGGAGCTGTTTTTT

D gene: .
J gene: TRBJ2-7
clone size: .
V gene: TRBV21-1
CDR3 protein: CASSPRLAGGVLEQYF
CDR3 DNA: TGTGCCAGCAGCCCGAGACTAGCGGGAGGCGTTCTCGAGCAGTACTTC

D gene: .
J gene: TRBJ1-5
clone size: .
V gene: TRBV5-1
CDR3 protein: CASSLDGGKAQPQHF
CDR3 DNA: TGCGCCAGCAGCTTGGACGGGGGAAAGGCTCAGCCCCAGCATTTT

D gene: TRBD1
J gene: TRBJ1-1
clone size: .
V gene: TRBV18
CDR3 protein: CASSPRQGPGGTEAFF
CDR3 DNA: TGTGCCAGCTCACCGAGACAGGGGCCGGGGGGCACTGAAGCTTTCTTT

D gene: .
J gene: TRBJ1-4
clone size: .
V gene: TRBV7-3
CDR3 protein: CASSPTGMVNEKLFF
CDR3 DNA: TGTGCCAGCAGCCCCACGGGGATGGTGAATGAAAAACTGTTTTTT

D gene: .
J gene: TRBJ2-3
clone size: .
V gene: TRBV5-4
CDR3 protein: CASSSAGGTDTQYF
CDR3 DNA: TGTGCCAGCAGCTCGGCTGGGGGCACAGATACGCAGTATTTT

D gene: .
J gene: TRBJ1-2
clone size: .
V gene: TRBV6-6
CDR3 protein: CASSYSNYGYTF
CDR3 DNA: TGTGCCAGCAGTTACTCAAACTATGGCTACACCTTC

D gene: TRBD1
J gene: TRBJ2-7
clone size: .
V gene: TRBV6-1
CDR3 protein: CASSDGQGDEQYF
CDR3 DNA: TGTGCCAGCAGTGACGGGCAGGGGGACGAGCAGTACTTC

D gene: .
J gene: TRBJ2-7
clone size: .
V gene: TRBV5-1
CDR3 protein: CASSWETNYEQYF
CDR3 DNA: TGCGCCAGCAGCTGGGAGACAAACTACGAGCAGTACTTC

D gene: .
J gene: TRBJ1-3
clone size: .
V gene: TRBV28
CDR3 protein: CASSAGSSGNTIYF
CDR3 DNA: TGTGCCAGCAGCGCAGGGAGCTCTGGAAACACCATATATTTT

D gene: .
J gene: TRBJ1-6
clone size: .
V gene: TRBV11-2
CDR3 protein: CASRGTRHNSPLHF
CDR3 DNA: TGTGCCAGCCGCGGGACAAGACATAATTCACCCCTCCACTTT

D gene: .
J gene: TRBJ1-2
clone size: once
V gene: TRBV9
CDR3 protein: CASRGAGINYGYTF
CDR3 DNA: TGTGCCAGCAGAGGGGCAGGGATTAACTATGGCTACACCTTC

D gene: TRBD1
J gene: TRBJ1-2
clone size: .
V gene: TRBV6-1
CDR3 protein: CASSGQGRYGYTF
CDR3 DNA: TGTGCCAGCAGTGGACAGGGGAGGTATGGCTACACCTTC

D gene: TRBD1
J gene: TRBJ2-1
clone size: .
V gene: TRBV5-1
CDR3 protein: CASRTGTASYNEQFF
CDR3 DNA: TGCGCCAGTAGGACCGGGACAGCTTCCTACAATGAGCAGTTCTTC

D gene: TRBD2
J gene: TRBJ2-2
clone size: once
V gene: TRBV5-6
CDR3 protein: CASSRGLAVLTGELFF
CDR3 DNA: TGTGCCAGCAGCAGGGGACTAGCGGTTCTAACCGGGGAGCTGTTTTTT

D gene: .
J gene: TRBJ2-5
clone size: few
V gene: TRBV5-1
CDR3 protein: CASSFGRQGETQYF
CDR3 DNA: TGCGCCAGCAGCTTCGGGAGACAGGGTGAGACCCAGTACTTC

D gene: TRBD1
J gene: TRBJ1-1
clone size: .
V gene: TRBV4-1
CDR3 protein: CASSQDPSRGQGATEAFF
CDR3 DNA: TGCGCCAGCAGCCAAGACCCCTCCCGGGGACAGGGGGCCACTGAAGCTTTCTTT

D gene: .
J gene: TRBJ1-2
clone size: .
V gene: TRBV5-5
CDR3 protein: CASSFLPLGGYTF
CDR3 DNA: TGTGCCAGCAGCTTCTTACCTTTAGGTGGCTACACCTTC

D gene: .
J gene: TRBJ2-7
clone size: once
V gene: TRBV28
CDR3 protein: CASSLTHYEQYF
CDR3 DNA: TGTGCCAGCAGTTTGACCCACTACGAGCAGTACTTC

D gene: TRBD1
J gene: TRBJ1-1
clone size: .
V gene: TRBV27
CDR3 protein: CASSPRVGQGAANTEAFF
CDR3 DNA: TGTGCCAGCAGTCCCCGAGTGGGACAGGGGGCGGCGAACACTGAAGCTTTCTTT

D gene: .
J gene: TRBJ1-1
clone size: .
V gene: TRBV29-1
CDR3 protein: CSVVGQLVNTEAFF
CDR3 DNA: TGCAGCGTTGTAGGGCAGCTAGTTAACACTGAAGCTTTCTTT

D gene: .
J gene: TRBJ2-5
clone size: .
V gene: TRBV25-1
CDR3 protein: CASRGPSETQYF
CDR3 DNA: TGTGCCAGCCGTGGCCCCTCGGAGACCCAGTACTTC

D gene: TRBD2
J gene: TRBJ2-2
clone size: .
V gene: TRBV5-8
CDR3 protein: CASSPGRVSGELFF
CDR3 DNA: TGTGCCAGCAGCCCAGGGAGGGTTTCGGGGGAGCTGTTTTTT

D gene: .
J gene: TRBJ2-5
clone size: .
V gene: TRBV6-6
CDR3 protein: CASSREETQYF
CDR3 DNA: TGTGCCAGCAGCAGAGAAGAGACCCAGTACTTC

D gene: TRBD2
J gene: TRBJ2-3
clone size: .
V gene: TRBV6-5
CDR3 protein: CASSYNGGEGTQYF
CDR3 DNA: TGTGCCAGCAGTTACAATGGGGGGGAGGGTACGCAGTATTTT

D gene: .
J gene: TRBJ2-6
clone size: .
V gene: TRBV30
CDR3 protein: CAWSVLRVPTSGANVLTF
CDR3 DNA: TGTGCCTGGAGTGTACTCAGGGTCCCCACCTCTGGGGCCAACGTCCTGACTTTC

D gene: TRBD1
J gene: TRBJ1-6
clone size: .
V gene: TRBV23-1
CDR3 protein: CASSQSHALEGARLSHSPLHF
CDR3 DNA: TGCGCCAGCAGTCAATCCCACGCTCTAGAGGGGGCGCGATTAAGTCATTCACCCCTCCACTTT

D gene: TRBD2
J gene: TRBJ2-2
clone size: .
V gene: TRBV28
CDR3 protein: CASRPTSENTGELFF
CDR3 DNA: TGTGCCAGCAGACCGACTAGCGAGAACACCGGGGAGCTGTTTTTT

D gene: TRBD1
J gene: TRBJ2-3
clone size: .
V gene: TRBV4-1
CDR3 protein: CASSHRTGGPTDTQYF
CDR3 DNA: TGCGCCAGCAGCCATCGGACAGGGGGCCCCACAGATACGCAGTATTTT

D gene: TRBD2
J gene: TRBJ2-1
clone size: .
V gene: TRBV11-1
CDR3 protein: CASSLLREGEQFF
CDR3 DNA: TGTGCCAGCAGCTTATTGCGGGAGGGTGAGCAGTTCTTC

D gene: .
J gene: TRBJ1-1
clone size: few
V gene: TRBV10-3
CDR3 protein: CAISDIRGQQAFF
CDR3 DNA: TGTGCCATCAGTGATATTCGAGGGCAGCAAGCTTTCTTT

D gene: .
J gene: TRBJ1-2
clone size: .
V gene: TRBV27
CDR3 protein: CASSLSRGGYGYTF
CDR3 DNA: TGTGCCAGCAGTTTAAGCAGGGGTGGCTATGGCTACACCTTC

D gene: TRBD1
J gene: TRBJ2-1
clone size: .
V gene: TRBV29-1
CDR3 protein: CSVEGGQVYNEQFF
CDR3 DNA: TGCAGCGTTGAGGGGGGACAGGTATACAATGAGCAGTTCTTC

D gene: .
J gene: TRBJ1-1
clone size: .
V gene: TRBV6-5
CDR3 protein: CASATSGTLNTEAFF
CDR3 DNA: TGTGCCAGCGCGACATCCGGGACATTGAACACTGAAGCTTTCTTT

D gene: .
J gene: TRBJ2-7
clone size: once
V gene: TRBV10-3
CDR3 protein: CAILRQASYEQYF
CDR3 DNA: TGTGCCATCCTAAGACAGGCCTCCTACGAGCAGTACTTC

D gene: .
J gene: TRBJ2-7
clone size: .
V gene: TRBV30
CDR3 protein: CAWSGTGYEQYF
CDR3 DNA: TGTGCCTGGAGTGGAACTGGGTACGAGCAGTACTTC

D gene: TRBD1
J gene: TRBJ2-5
clone size: .
V gene: TRBV27
CDR3 protein: CASSTRTGEETQYF
CDR3 DNA: TGTGCCAGCAGTACCCGGACAGGGGAAGAGACCCAGTACTTC

D gene: .
J gene: TRBJ2-2
clone size: .
V gene: TRBV19
CDR3 protein: CASSTRVAGGGELFF
CDR3 DNA: TGTGCCAGTAGTACGAGGGTCGCTGGAGGCGGGGAGCTGTTTTTT

D gene: .
J gene: TRBJ1-3
clone size: .
V gene: TRBV28
CDR3 protein: CASSLGTNIGNTIYF
CDR3 DNA: TGTGCCAGCAGTTTAGGGACAAATATTGGAAACACCATATATTTT

D gene: TRBD1
J gene: TRBJ1-4
clone size: .
V gene: TRBV15
CDR3 protein: CATSRVQGAREKLFF
CDR3 DNA: TGTGCCACCAGCAGAGTACAGGGGGCGAGGGAAAAACTGTTTTTT

D gene: .
J gene: TRBJ1-4
clone size: .
V gene: TRBV2
CDR3 protein: CASSANNEKLFF
CDR3 DNA: TGTGCCAGCAGTGCAAACAATGAAAAACTGTTTTTT